Below, one T cell receptor (beta chain) is given with its context. What this receptor recognizes is not known. Base quality data are lacking; no much larger clone is found one base away. These data belong to a study of preoperative IRX-2 immunotherapy in early breast cancer (dated by TCRdb to the late 2010s). The library was generated by the immunoSEQ multiplex PCR assay. TCRdb obtained this table from immuneACCESS and retained in-frame rearrangements with V and J assigned. These tables miss some clones; where compared with another copy, unresolved V genes account for less than half of the shortfall, and the remainder is unexplained. The sample profile shows 25,000 to 35,000 clones; 82% of them were found once. The ten largest clones represent about 3.2% of the sample. The label giving this sample's treatment or condition can be read as: preoperative locoregional IRX-2 cytokine immunotherapy. The samples were obtained from a phase Ib study in which preoperative, locoregional IRX-2 cytokine immunotherapy intended to prime immune responses was tested. Before surgery, IRX-2 was given to the donors, who were patients with early-stage breast cancer.

The CDR3 sequence holds 15 residues, the cysteine and phenylalanine included. Only the CDR3 DNA stays, 45 bases, in frame from base 1. For this chain, trimming is 7 bases at the V end and 1 base at the J end, and the number of junction bases without a gene match is 5. Per the germline V gene, MNHGY is the CDR1 and SAAAGT is the CDR2. The rearrangement joined TRBV6-8 to TRBJ2-1, with TRBD1 identical over 9 junction bases. This sample was gathered from a patient treated with IRX-2 immunotherapy. This receptor was obtained from a human donor with breast cancer. The CDR3 is CASIGQGKSYNEQFF. The nucleotide sequence is given as TGTGCCAGCATTGGACAGGGGAAGTCCTACAATGAGCAGTTCTTC.